A single sample gave rise to the 14 T cell receptor beta chains below, sequenced in a study of shared clonotypes between healthy human individuals. Sequencing was performed with immunoSEQ multiplex PCR; in TCRdb, only in-frame clones are kept and a portion is missing. The table lists a few million clones, approximately 94% of them singletons. The sequenced material came from naive CD4+ T cells sorted from blood. Indicated subset: CD45RA+ positively selected. These receptors were taken from a young man in good health.

The chain couples TRBV5-4 to TRBJ1-1; D might be TRBD1 (5 bases). Germline V gene lookup returns CDR1 SGHNT and CDR2 YYREEE (reference sequence). The CDR3 runs 12 residues. V was cut by 4 bases and J by 4 bases, with 8 bases left in between. The CDR3 reads CASSPTGTEAFF. The CDR3 DNA is TGTGCCAGCAGCCCCACAGGCACTGAAGCTTTCTTT. The full variable domain, rest sourced from reference TRBV5-4 and TRBJ1-1, is ETGVTQSPTHLIKTRGQQVTLRCSSQSGHNTVSWYQQALGQGPQFIFQYYREEENGRGNFPPRFSGLQFPNYSSELNVNALELDDSALYLCASSPTGTEAFFGQGTRLTVV.

Details on this clone: Other nucleotide sequences in the sample specify the same CDR3. The chain couples TRBV18 to TRBJ1-1, with D possibly TRBD1 on 6 matching bases. V dropped 3 bases and J dropped 5 bases, with 13 bases sitting between them. The CDR3 totals 14 residues. Germline V CDR1 and CDR2: KGHSH, LQKENI. CDR3 bases: TGTGCCAGCTCACCCCTGGACAGAGGGACTGAAGCTTTCTTT. It specifies CASSPLDRGTEAFF. Full variable domain (remainder filled in from reference TRBV18 and TRBJ1-1): NAGVMQNPRHLVRRRGQEARLRCSPMKGHSHVYWYRQLPEEGLKFMVYLQKENIIDESGMPKERFSAEFPKEGPSILRIQQVVRGDSAAYFCASSPLDRGTEAFFGQGTRLTVV.

The chain employs TRBV9 and TRBJ1-3, with D possibly TRBD1 on 5 matching bases. The CDR3 extends over 15 amino acids. CDR1 is SGDLS and CDR2 is YYNGEE in the germline V gene. V dropped 0 bases and J dropped 4 bases, with 11 bases sitting between them. This chain's CDR3 is CASSVEAGRGNTIYF. CDR3 DNA: TGTGCCAGCAGCGTAGAAGCAGGGAGGGGAAACACCATATATTTT.

In the case of this clone: One junction end does not reproduce the germline sequence, and a read error may be involved. The gene calls are TRBV2 and TRBJ1-1; D is ambiguous. From germline, CDR1 is SNHLY and CDR2 FYNNEI. This CDR3 has 13 residues. This CDR3 reads CASNEQMNTEAFF. Here the CDR3 DNA reads TGTGCCAGCAATGAACAGATGAACACTGAAGCTTTCTTT.

The chain has TRBV30 and TRBJ1-2; 7 bases align to TRBD1. The CDR3 is 14 amino acids. The V gene end was trimmed by 0 bases and the J gene end by 7 bases; junction bases not matched to a gene: 8. In germline, CDR1 is GTSNPN, CDR2 SVGIG (reference sequence). DNA of the CDR3: TGTGCCTGGAGTGTACGGGAGGGGGCGGTTGGCTACACCTTC. This codes for CAWSVREGAVGYTF.

The gene calls are TRBV28 and TRBJ1-5, with 10 positions matching TRBD1. Trimming removed 2 bases from V and 5 bases from J; junction bases left unmatched: 6. The CDR3 has 16 amino acids. Germline CDR1 reads MDHEN; CDR2 reads SYDVKM. The CDR3 spells CASSLPGQGPHQPQHF. The CDR3 nucleotides read TGTGCCAGCAGTTTACCGGGACAGGGGCCTCATCAGCCCCAGCATTTT.

Worth noting for this clone: Within the sample, other DNA sequences also encode this same CDR3. This chain joins TRBV5-1 and TRBJ2-7; possibly TRBD1 for D (5 bases). There are 14 residues in the CDR3. V gave up 0 bases and J gave up 5 bases, with 12 bases separating them. CDR1 is SGHRS, CDR2 YFSETQ, per germline. DNA of the CDR3: TGCGCCAGCAGCTTGGAGGGGTCCCCCCACGAGCAGTACTTC. It codes for CASSLEGSPHEQYF.

The chain employs TRBV6-1 and TRBJ1-3; D call uncertain. Germline V CDR1 and CDR2: MNHNS, SASEGT. V was clipped by 1 base and J by 3 bases, with 10 bases between them. CDR3 size: 15 residues. CDR3 nucleotide sequence: TGTGCCAGCAGTGAAGGAGGGCTTGGTGGAAACACCATATATTTT. It codes for CASSEGGLGGNTIYF.

The chain carries TRBV12-2 and TRBJ2-3; TRBD2 reflects the table's D call only, with no check against the DNA. TRBV12-2 is a pseudogene. CDR3 length: 15 residues. CDR3 DNA sequence: TGTGCAAGTCGACCGCGCGGGAGGCACACAGATACGCAGTATTTT. Protein sequence: CASRPRGRHTDTQYF.

The rearrangement links TRBV4-1 to TRBJ1-3; D is ambiguous. CDR1 MGHRA and CDR2 YSYEKL come from the germline V gene. Trimming took off 2 bases at V and 4 bases at J, with 6 bases between the two ends. This CDR3 has 13 amino acids. The CDR3 region is CASSQPAGNTIYF. CDR3 nucleotides: TGCGCCAGCAGCCAACCGGCAGGAAACACCATATATTTT.

A word on this clone: Other DNA variants within this sample encode the same CDR3. V usage is TRBV6-6 and J usage is TRBJ1-4, with D hard to call. Germline assignment: CDR1 MNHNY and CDR2 SVGAGI (reference sequence). The V end was cut by 0 bases, the J end by 7 bases, with 3 bases between. The CDR3 covers 12 residues. CDR3 region: CASSYSSEKLFF. CDR3 sequence (DNA): TGTGCCAGCAGTTACTCTAGTGAAAAACTGTTTTTT.

The CDR3 coding sequence is TGTGCCAGCAGCAGGACTAGCGGGTACACAGATACGCAGTATTTT. Translated, it gives CASSRTSGYTDTQYF. J is TRBJ2-3 and V is TRBV6-1; 11 bases map to TRBD2. Germline-derived CDR1 and CDR2 are MNHNS and SASEGT. Unmatched junction bases numbered 4, after V lost 6 bases and J lost 2 bases. The CDR3 runs 15 residues.

Turning to this clone: At the DNA level, this CDR3 is encoded by other sequences in the same sample as well. The chain combines TRBV5-5 with TRBJ2-5; 13 bases map to TRBD2. J gave up 4 bases and V 0 bases, and 0 bases lay outside the gene matches. The CDR3 length is 15 residues. Germline CDR1 and CDR2: SGHKS and YYEKEE (reference sequence). CDR3: CASSLGLAGGETQYF. The CDR3 region has the DNA TGTGCCAGCAGCTTGGGACTAGCGGGAGGAGAGACCCAGTACTTC.

Here the CDR3 reads CASSVEAGRVNEQFF. In DNA, the CDR3 is TGTGCCAGCAGCGTAGAGGCAGGGAGAGTGAATGAGCAGTTCTTC. The chain combines TRBV9 with TRBJ2-1; possibly TRBD1 or TRBD2 for D (5 bases each). Germline CDR1 is SGDLS and CDR2 is YYNGEE. The CDR3 is 15 residues long. Between the trimmed V and J ends, which lost 0 bases and 7 bases, there was a span of 14 bases.